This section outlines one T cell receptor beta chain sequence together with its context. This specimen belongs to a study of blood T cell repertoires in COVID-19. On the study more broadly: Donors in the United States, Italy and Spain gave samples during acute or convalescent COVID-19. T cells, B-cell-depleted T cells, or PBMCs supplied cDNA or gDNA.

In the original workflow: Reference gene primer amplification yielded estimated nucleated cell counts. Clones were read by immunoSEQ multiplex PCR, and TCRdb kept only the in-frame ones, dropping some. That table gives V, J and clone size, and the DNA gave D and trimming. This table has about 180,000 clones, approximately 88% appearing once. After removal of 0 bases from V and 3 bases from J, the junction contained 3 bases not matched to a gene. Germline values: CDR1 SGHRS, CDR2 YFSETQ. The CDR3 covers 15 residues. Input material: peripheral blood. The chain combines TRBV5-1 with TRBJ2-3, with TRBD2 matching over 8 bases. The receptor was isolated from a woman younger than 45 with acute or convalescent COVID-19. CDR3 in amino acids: CASSLESSGTDTQYF. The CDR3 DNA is TGCGCCAGCAGCTTGGAGTCTAGCGGGACAGATACGCAGTATTTT.